This T cell receptor beta chain was identified during a study of cytomegalovirus exposure and HLA in healthy donors. On this clone: The antigen is not known.

General study results and limits: With later analysis, a missense DCLRE1C variant became linked to TCR beta V- and J-gene trimming. In a later analysis, an Asian-associated ancestry cluster reportedly showed fewer N-insertions than the approximately 640-donor mean. 87-base-pair reads could not separate some V segments, including TRBV6-2 and TRBV6-3.

The V and J ends lost 4 bases and 0 bases respectively, with 11 bases between them. CDR1 SEHNR and CDR2 FQNEAQ come from the germline V gene (reference sequence). CDR3 length: 15 residues. The PCR used 60 Vbeta and 13 Jbeta primers. Some clones are missing from TCRdb's copy, which holds only in-frame ones; the method was immunoSEQ multiplex PCR. The sample holds about 98,000 clones, 69% seen once. The genes are TRBV7-9 and TRBJ2-3, with D tentatively TRBD1 (5 bases). The receptor comes from a female donor in good health and CMV-seronegative. Sequenced: PBMCs. In DNA, the CDR3 is TGTGCCAGCAGCTCTCAGGGCCAAAGCACAGATACGCAGTATTTT. This translates into CASSSQGQSTDTQYF.